This entry lists 16 T cell receptor beta chains sequenced from one sample in a study of cytotoxic CD8 clonotypes in ibrutinib-treated CLL. Sequenced by immunoSEQ multiplex PCR; TCRdb stores in-frame clones only, minus some. The data contain about 15,000 clones, approximately 81% of them singletons. The sample in question was PBMCs, obtained before ibrutinib treatment. Receptor source: a human donor with chronic lymphocytic leukemia.

The chain carries TRBV20-1 and TRBJ1-1, with 8 bases fitting TRBD1. Germline V lookup: CDR1 DFQATT, CDR2 SNEGSKA (reference sequence). This CDR3 comprises 11 residues. CDR3 nucleotides: TGCAGCGGACAGGGGAACACTGAAGCTTTCTTT. Protein: CSGQGNTEAFF.

The rearrangement links TRBV5-6 to TRBJ2-5, with D possibly TRBD1 on 6 matching bases. The ends were cut back, 2 bases at V and 4 bases at J, with 9 bases in the middle. Germline V lookup: CDR1 SGHDT, CDR2 YYEEEE. The CDR3 extends over 13 amino acids. The CDR3 here is CASSFWDIETQYF. The CDR3 bases are TGTGCCAGCAGCTTTTGGGACATAGAGACCCAGTACTTC.

This chain connects TRBV6-7 to TRBJ1-1; TRBD1 agrees at 12 bases. TRBV6-7 is marked as an open reading frame, function uncertain. The CDR3 consists of 16 residues. Unmatched junction bases numbered 5, after V lost 5 bases and J lost 1 base. The chain's CDR3 is CASSATGQGANTEAFF. The CDR3 DNA reads TGTGCCAGCAGTGCTACGGGACAGGGGGCGAACACTGAAGCTTTCTTT.

This sequence joins TRBV18 and TRBJ1-1; no clear D. CDR3 length: 16 amino acids. The germline CDR1 and CDR2 sequences are KGHSH and LQKENI. Trimming took off 1 base at V and 0 bases at J, with 12 bases between the two ends. The CDR3 DNA is TGTGCCAGCTCACCACTGGGCGGCAGCATGAACACTGAAGCTTTCTTT. This codes for CASSPLGGSMNTEAFF.

The chain carries TRBV10-1 and TRBJ2-1; 9 positions match TRBD2. CDR3 length: 14 amino acids. V was pared by 2 bases and J by 9 bases, with 5 bases of the junction left unmatched. Germline V gene data show CDR1 as WNHNN and CDR2 as SYGVQD (reference sequence). CDR3 in DNA: TGCGCCAGCAGTGAGGGCGGGAGGGCCGGTGAGCAGTTCTTC. It is translated as CASSEGGRAGEQFF.

This clone occurred a few times. The chain combines TRBV19 with TRBJ2-1; D remains ambiguous. Trimming stripped 6 bases from V and 8 bases from J, with 8 bases between. CDR3 size: 11 residues. Germline V gene sequence: CDR1 LNHDA, CDR2 SQIVND (reference sequence). Here the CDR3 reads CASSLNYEQFF. The DNA for the CDR3 is TGTGCCAGTAGCCTCAACTATGAGCAGTTCTTC.

The chain uses TRBV7-2 and TRBJ1-5; 10 bases fit TRBD1. CDR1 and CDR2 from the germline V gene are SGHTA and FQGNSA. Unmatched junction bases numbered 10, after V lost 4 bases and J lost 1 base. The CDR3 spans 18 residues. The CDR3 coding sequence is TGTGCCAGCAGCTCCGGGACAGGGGCCCTGTTAAGCAATCAGCCCCAGCATTTT. It is translated as CASSSGTGALLSNQPQHF.

This clone showed up just once. The rearrangement joins TRBV5-8 to TRBJ2-1; 8 nucleotides align to TRBD2. V trimming: 4 bases; J trimming: 4 bases; junction bases outside the gene matches: 7. Germline V CDR1 and CDR2: SGHTS, YDEGEE. This CDR3 contains 15 residues. The CDR3 DNA reads as TGTGCCAGCAGCCTCAGCGGGAGTCAATACAATGAGCAGTTCTTC. It encodes CASSLSGSQYNEQFF. The full variable domain, rest sourced from reference TRBV5-8 and TRBJ2-1, is EAGVTQSPTHLIKTRGQQATLRCSPISGHTSVYWYQQALGLGLQFLLWYDEGEERNRGNFPPRFSGRQFPNYSSELNVNALELEDSALYLCASSLSGSQYNEQFFGPGTRLTVL.

V is TRBV30 and J is TRBJ1-5; TRBD1 agrees at 8 bases. V shed 1 base, J shed 7 bases, and the junction held 3 bases outside the gene matches. This CDR3 is 13 amino acids long. CDR1 is GTSNPN, CDR2 SVGIG, per germline (reference sequence). CDR3 protein: CAWSEWTGQPQHF. In nucleotides, the CDR3 is TGTGCCTGGAGTGAGTGGACAGGGCAGCCCCAGCATTTT.

The CDR3 here is CASSYGQQSNQPQHF. As DNA, the CDR3 is TGTGCCAGCAGTTACGGACAGCAGAGCAATCAGCCCCAGCATTTT. This chain links TRBV6-6 with TRBJ1-5, with a tentative D call TRBD1 (6 bases). V lost 2 bases and J lost 1, with 9 bases in between. This CDR3 comprises 15 residues. CDR1 and CDR2 (germline): MNHNY, SVGAGI (reference sequence).

This clone turned up a few times. The chain links TRBV19 to TRBJ2-2, with 14 bases lining up with TRBD2. The CDR3 runs 18 residues. Trimming removed 4 bases from V and 1 base from J; junction bases left unmatched: 5. Per the germline V gene, CDR1 is LNHDA and CDR2 is SQIVND (reference sequence). The CDR3 sequence: CASSRGTSGSGNTGELFF. For the CDR3, the DNA is TGTGCCAGTAGTAGGGGGACTAGCGGGAGCGGGAACACCGGGGAGCTGTTTTTT.

The count of this clone is one. The chain couples TRBV7-9 to TRBJ1-1, with no clear D. This CDR3 spans 15 amino acids. V shed 3 bases and J shed 6 bases, with 17 bases lying between them. Per the germline V gene, CDR1 is SEHNR and CDR2 is FQNEAQ (reference sequence). In DNA form, the CDR3 reads TGTGCCAGCAGCTTCGGGCCCTCGGTCGCCCCTGAAGCTTTCTTT. The encoded protein is CASSFGPSVAPEAFF.

The chain has TRBV7-6 and TRBJ2-7, with D unclear. Trimming removed 1 base at V and 0 bases at J, with 7 bases between. From germline, CDR1 is SGHVS and CDR2 FNYEAQ. The CDR3 extends over 14 amino acids. The CDR3 is CASSLGVVSYEQYF. The CDR3 region has the DNA TGTGCCAGCAGCTTAGGTGTGGTCTCCTACGAGCAGTACTTC.

This chain uses TRBV7-3 with TRBJ2-5; the D gene is possibly TRBD1 (5 bases). The CDR3 sequence is 16 residues long. V was cut by 8 bases and J by 0 bases, with 19 bases left in between. Germline assignment: CDR1 SGHTA and CDR2 FQGTGA. The CDR3 DNA reads as TGTGCCAGCGTCGAGAAAGGGCCAGGGAACCAAGAGACCCAGTACTTC. Translated: CASVEKGPGNQETQYF.

The chain couples TRBV10-3 to TRBJ2-7; tentative D call: TRBD1 (5 bases). The CDR3 spans 16 residues. Trimming pared 4 bases from V and 1 base from J, leaving 17 bases between. Germline V gene lookup returns CDR1 ENHRY and CDR2 SYGVKD. The CDR3 is CAISVGPDRPSYEQYF. For the CDR3, the DNA is TGTGCCATCAGTGTAGGACCTGACAGACCTTCCTACGAGCAGTACTTC.

This clone was observed a handful of times. V gene TRBV6-6 combines with J gene TRBJ2-7; 7 bases align to TRBD1. Germline V lookup: CDR1 MNHNY, CDR2 SVGAGI (reference sequence). J was trimmed by 5 bases and V by 6 bases; bases with no gene match: 10. The CDR3 contains 14 residues. The CDR3 reads CASRHRDSRDEQYF. The CDR3 DNA sequence: TGTGCCAGCAGACACCGGGACAGTCGCGACGAGCAGTACTTC.